The clone carrying this TCR beta chain came up once. No antigen is known for it. The data derive from a study of radiation and T cells in renal cell carcinoma. Trimming cost V 6 bases and J 4 bases, with 13 bases left between them. The CDR3 totals 15 residues. Per the germline V gene, CDR1 is SNHLY and CDR2 is FYNNEI. Findings and caveats of the study: From baseline, blood top tumor clonotypes peaked at 2 weeks post-radiation.

Profiled with immunoSEQ multiplex PCR; TCRdb holds only in-frame clones, not every one. This sample yields 70,000 to 100,000 clones, of which 80% to 90% are seen a single time; about 23% belongs to the top ten. Time point: blood 2 weeks post-SBRT. Specified treatment: 15 Gy SBRT to primary tumor, nephrectomy 4 weeks later. The tumor was a clear cell renal cell carcinoma. This TCR derives from a woman in her forties or fifties with renal cell carcinoma. The source was blood, collected from a patient whose treatment included radiotherapy and nephrectomy. The J gene is TRBJ2-6, the V gene TRBV2; D unclear. For the CDR3, the DNA is TGTGCCAGCAGCACGACCCCAACGGGGGCCAACGTCCTGACTTTC. Amino acid sequence: CASSTTPTGANVLTF.